Listed below are T cell receptor beta chains from one sample, sequenced in a study of CD8+ T cells in alopecia areata. Repertoires were generated with immunoSEQ multiplex PCR, while TCRdb's copy carries only in-frame clones and drops some. The sample lists around 200,000 clones, about three fifths seen once, with roughly 4.2% in the top ten. The source was CD4+ T cells sorted from blood, collected at week 4, from a patient treated with tofacitinib. The receptors originated from a human donor with alopecia areata. CDR3s include the opening cysteine and the closing phenylalanine or tryptophan. The D gene is left open where the match is weak. Part of the rows lack a size; the others show once, few, many or a class for expanded clones.

.,TRBJ2-5,TRBV29-1,.,TGCAGCGTTGAAAACACAGGGCTCCAAGAGACCCAGTACTTC,CSVENTGLQETQYF
.,TRBJ2-3,TRBV29-1,few,TGCACTTCGTCGGAGGGAACAGATACGCAGTATTTT,CTSSEGTDTQYF
.,TRBJ2-1,TRBV29-1,.,TGCAGCGTCGGAAGGGTGGGAGAGGTTAGTGAGCAGTTCTTC,CSVGRVGEVSEQFF
TRBD1,TRBJ1-2,TRBV29-1,once,TGCAGCATACGACAGGGAGGAGATGGCTACACCTTC,CSIRQGGDGYTF
.,TRBJ1-1,TRBV2,.,TGTGCCAGCAGGGGAAGGACTGAAGCTTTCTTT,CASRGRTEAFF
TRBD2,TRBJ2-5,TRBV29-1,.,TGCAGCGTTGTCCTAGCGGGGGGGCCTTCGGAGACCCAGTACTTC,CSVVLAGGPSETQYF
.,TRBJ2-5,TRBV14,once,TGTGCCAGCAGCCAAGCGAACAGGGAGACGACCCAGTACTTC,CASSQANRETTQYF
.,TRBJ1-2,TRBV25-1,.,TGTGCCAGCAGTCCGCGGGACACTTATGGCTACACCTTC,CASSPRDTYGYTF
.,TRBJ1-2,TRBV5-4,.,TGTGCCAGCAGCTTGGAGCAGGGGCGGAACTATGGCTACACCTTC,CASSLEQGRNYGYTF
.,TRBJ1-1,TRBV29-1,.,TGCAGCGTTGTTTGGCAAAGGCACACTGAAGCTTTCTTT,CSVVWQRHTEAFF
.,TRBJ1-2,TRBV25-1,.,TGTGCCAGCAGTGAGTCTAAAGGCTACACCTTC,CASSESKGYTF
.,TRBJ2-7,TRBV12-5,few,TGTGCTAGTGGTTCACACCTCAAGCAGTACTTC,CASGSHLKQYF
.,TRBJ2-5,TRBV7-9,.,TGTGCTAGCAGCTTAGAACGGGGCGAGACCCAGTACTTC,CASSLERGETQYF
.,TRBJ1-5,TRBV6-5,few,TGTGCCAGCAGTCCCTGGCAGGGTGGCAATCAGCCCCAGCATTTT,CASSPWQGGNQPQHF
TRBD1,TRBJ2-3,TRBV19,.,TGTGCCAGTACCCCCGGGACAGGCCGCACAGATACGCAGTATTTT,CASTPGTGRTDTQYF
.,TRBJ2-7,TRBV6-6,.,TGTGCCAGCAGTTACTCGCACCCACGGTGGTCCTACGAGCAGTACTTC,CASSYSHPRWSYEQYF
TRBD2,TRBJ2-3,TRBV7-2,.,TGTGCCAGCAGCCCACCGAACGGGGGGTACTCGGCAGATACGCAGTATTTT,CASSPPNGGYSADTQYF